This is a list of T cell receptor beta chains from one sample in a study of control samples from healthy donors and cancer patients. Some clones are missing from TCRdb's copy, which holds only in-frame ones; the method was immunoSEQ multiplex PCR. The table includes fewer than 200,000 clones, 88% detected once. Sequenced: blood. The receptors derive from a woman younger than 45 in good health. CDR3s include the opening cysteine and the closing phenylalanine or tryptophan. A D gene is named only where the DNA matches it firmly.

- | 15 | TRBV6-4 | CASSDLIGPIYGYTF
TRBD1 | 15 | TRBV27 | CASSFGRGRAAEAFF
- | 11 | TRBV7-9 | CASSFQETQYF
- | 15 | TRBV4-2 | CASSQGGGSSYEQYF
TRBD1 | 15 | TRBV25-1 | CASSAQGQGFTEAFF
- | 14 | TRBV6-1 | CASSDGAGGNTIYF
- | 13 | TRBV19 | CASSIRENTEAFF
TRBD1 | 14 | TRBV5-4 | CASSHGTAFDEQFF
- | 14 | TRBV7-9 | CASSSSGGGENAFF
TRBD1 | 16 | TRBV7-2 | CASSLALGRQGSGYTF
- | 14 | TRBV11-2 | CASSLNRKSETQYF
TRBD1 | 15 | TRBV3-1/TRBV3-2 | CASSQGQGVFQPQHF
TRBD1 | 14 | TRBV19 | CASEIQGQDTEAFF
TRBD1 | 16 | TRBV30 | CAWSEGTGGNQETQYF
- | 15 | TRBV2 | CASSEAGGPLDTQYF
TRBD1 | 16 | TRBV5-1 | CASSLARQGLNTEAFF
TRBD2 | 18 | TRBV7-9 | CASSPPRGLAGEVETQYF
- | 14 | TRBV29-1 | CSVEVIRTVTEAFF
- | 15 | TRBV19 | CASRIGRSPYTEAFF
TRBD1 | 15 | TRBV5-1 | CASGNNRGQAGELFF
- | 14 | TRBV27 | CASSLGGANYGYTF
- | 13 | TRBV7-9 | CASSLSGNQPQHF
TRBD1 | 20 | TRBV6-1 | CASSARPPGQEWSPSETQYF
TRBD1 | 15 | TRBV10-3 | CATMTRTGVTDTQYF
- | 14 | TRBV5-4 | CASSLNGDNEKLFF
TRBD1 | 13 | TRBV6-5 | CATLRGQGRGYTF
TRBD2 | 18 | TRBV3-1/TRBV3-2 | CASSYLSGLAGDSYEQYF
- | 14 | TRBV2 | CASRLQQGTGELFF
- | 14 | TRBV19 | CASSRTANRETQYF
- | 12 | TRBV7-9 | CASSLEGGEQYF
- | 14 | TRBV5-6 | CASSLVQGRSPLHF
- | 15 | TRBV6-5 | CASSTFQGMADTQYF
- | 14 | TRBV5-1 | CASSATGSNSPLHF
- | 15 | TRBV6-5 | CASSSSWGMNTEAFF
- | 11 | TRBV20-1 | CSAYSLYGYTF
- | 14 | TRBV4-1 | CASSQGSRSEEQFF
- | 13 | TRBV10-3 | CAISESFNQPQHF
TRBD1 | 13 | TRBV18 | CASSRDRVEKLFF
TRBD2 | 16 | TRBV6-1 | CASSGGGPALVETQYF
- | 15 | TRBV6-4 | CASSEEVRSTGELFF
- | 15 | TRBV27 | CASSLQQGLGSEAFF
- | 14 | TRBV18 | CASSPPATGNEQFF
TRBD2 | 14 | TRBV9 | CASSTSGAYNEQFF
- | 14 | TRBV19 | CASSVGVRSYEQYF
- | 15 | TRBV27 | CASSLSGNSNQPQHF
- | 10 | TRBV29-1 | CSVGGDTQYF
- | 15 | TRBV7-9 | CASSTSTGGYDGYTF
- | 15 | TRBV18 | CASSERRGDNSPLHF
- | 16 | TRBV5-8 | CASSFKGGAYTGELFF
- | 15 | TRBV7-8 | CASSLTTGFNQPQHF
- | 18 | TRBV19 | CASSIANPPGLLGDGYTF
TRBD1 | 15 | TRBV7-2 | CASSLGSQGAAEAFF
- | 15 | TRBV5-4 | CASSLGGGTYNEQFF
TRBD1 | 15 | TRBV6-6 | CASSPFRQGNSPLHF